The rows below give T cell receptor beta chains drawn from one sample of a study of blood T cell repertoires in COVID-19. TCRdb's copy holds only in-frame clones and misses some; the assay was immunoSEQ multiplex PCR. The sample holds approximately 80,000 clones, around 86% seen once. Sequences were obtained from peripheral blood. These receptors originate from a man in his forties with acute or convalescent COVID-19. Each CDR3 is given with its conserved first and last residue. A D gene is named only where the DNA matches it firmly. The listing skips clone size in some rows; elsewhere it reads once, few, many or a size class.

j_gene	len	d_gene	v_gene	abundance	CDR3nt	CDR3aa
TRBJ2-4	15	-	TRBV18	-	TGTGCCAGCTCACCAACCCCCGAAGCCGGAAACATTCAGTACTTC	CASSPTPEAGNIQYF
TRBJ2-7	13	-	TRBV6-5	-	TGTGCCAGCAGACGAGAGGGTACCTACGAGCAGTACTTC	CASRREGTYEQYF
TRBJ2-2	15	TRBD1	TRBV6-5	-	TGTGCCAGCACCAGGACAGGGGCGAACACCGGGGAGCTGTTTTTT	CASTRTGANTGELFF
TRBJ2-3	15	-	TRBV7-3	-	TGTGCCAGCAGCCCTCAATTCGGAGGCACAGATACGCAGTATTTT	CASSPQFGGTDTQYF
TRBJ2-2	16	-	TRBV11-2	-	TGTGCCAGCAGCTTAGTTACAGGTTATGGCACCGGGGAGCTGTTTTTT	CASSLVTGYGTGELFF
TRBJ2-2	16	-	TRBV19	-	TGTGCCAGTAGTCGAAGGCGGGGCGCCGAATCCGGGGAGCTGTTTTTT	CASSRRRGAESGELFF
TRBJ1-1	13	TRBD1	TRBV2	once	TGTGCCAGCAGCGAAGGGACAGCCGTTGAAGCTTTCTTT	CASSEGTAVEAFF
TRBJ1-4	16	-	TRBV11-2	-	TGTGCCAGCAGCGGGGCGGTCGGGCAGCAGGAGGGAAAACTGTTTTTT	CASSGAVGQQEGKLFF
TRBJ1-6	15	TRBD1	TRBV6-5	-	TGTGCCAGCACCACAGGAACCAGGGGGAATTCACCCCTCCACTTT	CASTTGTRGNSPLHF
TRBJ2-7	13	-	TRBV29-1	few	TGCAGCGTTGTCACCCAGGGGTCCTACGAGCAGTACTTC	CSVVTQGSYEQYF
TRBJ2-1	13	-	TRBV11-2	-	TGTGCCACAACGGGGGACAGATACAATGAGCAGTTCTTC	CATTGDRYNEQFF
TRBJ2-1	12	-	TRBV19	few	TGTGCCAGTAGCCCCGGGACAATCGAGCAGTTCTTC	CASSPGTIEQFF
TRBJ2-7	13	-	TRBV29-1	-	TGCAGCGTCCGACTCGGATCCTCCTACGAGCAGTACTTC	CSVRLGSSYEQYF
TRBJ2-1	15	-	TRBV19	-	TGTGCCAGTAAGAAGCGGACGAGCTCCTACAATGAGCAGTTCTTC	CASKKRTSSYNEQFF
TRBJ2-2	14	TRBD1	TRBV7-2	-	TGTGCCAGCGGAAACAGGGGGATAACCGGGGAGCTGTTTTTT	CASGNRGITGELFF
TRBJ2-7	15	-	TRBV5-1	-	TGCGCCAGCAGACCCTCAACAGGCCCCCCCTACGAGCAGTACTTC	CASRPSTGPPYEQYF
TRBJ1-6	14	TRBD1	TRBV18	-	TGTGCCAGCTCCCCAGGACAGGGTGTTTCACCCCTCCACTTT	CASSPGQGVSPLHF
TRBJ2-7	15	TRBD1	TRBV4-1	-	TGCGCCAGCAGCCAAGCCTCGGGACAGTCCTACGAGCAGTACTTC	CASSQASGQSYEQYF
TRBJ2-1	14	-	TRBV5-4	-	TGTGCCAGCAGCTTGGGGACTAATTTGAATGAGCAGTTCTTC	CASSLGTNLNEQFF
TRBJ2-3	15	TRBD1	TRBV4-1	-	TGCGCCAGCAGCCTCCTTGACAGGGGCACAGATACGCAGTATTTT	CASSLLDRGTDTQYF
TRBJ1-6	18	TRBD1	TRBV7-2	-	TGTGCCAGCAGCGTAAGACGACAGGGGGCTGGTGGCGAGTCACCCCTCCACTTT	CASSVRRQGAGGESPLHF
TRBJ1-1	13	TRBD1	TRBV19	-	TGTGCCACCATGGGACAGGGGATGAGTGAAGCTTTCTTT	CATMGQGMSEAFF
TRBJ1-6	17	TRBD1	TRBV27	once	TGTGCCAGCAGTTCCTGGACAGGGCCCATTTATAATTCACCCCTCCACTTT	CASSSWTGPIYNSPLHF
TRBJ2-2	16	TRBD1	TRBV7-9	-	TGTGCCAGCAGCAAAGGGACAGCGGAGTTCACCGGGGAGCTGTTTTTT	CASSKGTAEFTGELFF
TRBJ2-2	17	TRBD1	TRBV10-3	-	TGTGCCATCACCCGACAGGGGCCACCTAGGGACACCGGGGAGCTGTTTTTT	CAITRQGPPRDTGELFF
TRBJ2-1	21	TRBD2	TRBV2	-	TGTGCCAGCAGTGAAGCGCGGGCGGGAGGGCCGTCATTGAGCTCCTACAATGAGCAGTTCTTC	CASSEARAGGPSLSSYNEQFF
TRBJ1-1	14	-	TRBV10-1	once	TGCGCCAGCAGTCAAACTCGGGGTAACACTGAAGCTTTCTTT	CASSQTRGNTEAFF
TRBJ1-2	15	TRBD1	TRBV9	-	TGTGCCAGCAGCCCCCGGACAGGTTATAACTATGGCTACACCTTC	CASSPRTGYNYGYTF
TRBJ2-5	14	-	TRBV10-3	-	TGTGCCATCAGTGAGCCCTTTCGGAGTGAGACCCAGTACTTC	CAISEPFRSETQYF
TRBJ2-7	12	-	TRBV12-3/TRBV12-4	-	TGTGCCAGCAGTTTTCTCGCCGAGGAAGTTAACTTC	CASSFLAEEVNF
TRBJ2-1	14	TRBD1	TRBV27	-	TGTGCCAGCAGCCCGGACAGGGGGCAGGGTGAGCAGTTCTTC	CASSPDRGQGEQFF
TRBJ2-3	16	-	TRBV2	-	TGTGCCAGCAGTGAAGCGGAAGGGGTCAGCACAGATACGCAGTATTTT	CASSEAEGVSTDTQYF
TRBJ1-4	14	TRBD1	TRBV5-1	-	TGCGCCAGCAGACTACGGACAGGTGGGGAAAAACTGTTTTTT	CASRLRTGGEKLFF
TRBJ1-6	16	TRBD1	TRBV7-2	-	TGTGCCAGCAGCCTCCGGGCCGGGACAGGGAATTCACCCCTCCACTTT	CASSLRAGTGNSPLHF
TRBJ1-3	14	-	TRBV27	-	TGTGCCAGCAGTCCCTCGGCGGGTTGGGACACCATATATTTT	CASSPSAGWDTIYF
TRBJ2-1	16	TRBD2	TRBV6-2/TRBV6-3	-	TGTGCCAGCAGTTTGAGCGGGGGTGGCTCCTACAATGAGCAGTTCTTC	CASSLSGGGSYNEQFF
TRBJ2-7	15	TRBD1	TRBV5-1	-	TGCGCCAGCAGCTTTTCGATAGGGGGCGGATACGAGCAGTACTTC	CASSFSIGGGYEQYF
TRBJ2-1	17	TRBD2	TRBV5-4	-	TGTGCCAGCAGCTCCCCCCCTCTAGCGGGAGGGAACAATGAGCAGTTCTTC	CASSSPPLAGGNNEQFF
TRBJ2-2	13	-	TRBV10-3	-	TGTGCCATCCGGGGAGGGGGAGCCGGGGAGCTGTTTTTT	CAIRGGGAGELFF
TRBJ2-1	13	-	TRBV5-1	-	TGCGCCAGCAGCTTGGCCAGGGGCCATGAGCAGTTCTTC	CASSLARGHEQFF
TRBJ1-2	13	-	TRBV19	-	TGTGCCAGTAACGCTAAAAGCGGCTATGGCTACACCTTC	CASNAKSGYGYTF
TRBJ1-4	14	-	TRBV4-1	-	TGCGCCAGCAGCCAAGCCCATGGGGAGGAAAAACTGTTTTTT	CASSQAHGEEKLFF
TRBJ1-2	15	TRBD1	TRBV30	-	TGTGCCTGGAGTCCCAAGACAGGGGGCGCATATGGCTACACCTTC	CAWSPKTGGAYGYTF
TRBJ2-1	12	-	TRBV30	-	TGTGCCTGGAGTCCCAAGCGCTATGAGCAGTTCTTC	CAWSPKRYEQFF
TRBJ1-2	13	-	TRBV10-3	-	TGTGCCATCAGTGAGGCCAGGGTGGACGGCTACACCTTC	CAISEARVDGYTF
TRBJ1-1	13	TRBD1	TRBV30	-	TGTGCCTCCCCGGGGACAGGTGGGACTGAAGCTTTCTTT	CASPGTGGTEAFF
TRBJ1-1	12	-	TRBV30	-	TGTGCCTGGGAGCGGGGGAACACTGAAGCTTTCTTT	CAWERGNTEAFF
TRBJ1-3	12	-	TRBV30	-	TGTGCCTGGACCCAGGGTAGAAACACCATATATTTT	CAWTQGRNTIYF
TRBJ1-2	14	-	TRBV27	-	TGTGCCAGCAGGGAATTACAGGGAGCGTATGGCTACACCTTC	CASRELQGAYGYTF
TRBJ1-5	13	-	TRBV15	once	TGTGCCACCAGCAGAGGCGGCAATCAGCCCCAGCATTTT	CATSRGGNQPQHF
TRBJ1-2	13	TRBD1	TRBV7-9	few	TGTGCCAGCAGCTCCCAGACAGGGACGGGCTACACCTTC	CASSSQTGTGYTF
TRBJ1-3	14	-	TRBV27	-	TGTGCCAGCAGTTTGGCGGGACCTGGAAACACCATATATTTT	CASSLAGPGNTIYF
TRBJ2-3	15	-	TRBV9	-	TGTGCCAGCAGCGTAACTAGCACGCCCAAGGATACGCAGTATTTT	CASSVTSTPKDTQYF